This note documents a single T cell receptor beta chain sequence. These data come from a study of Ad26.COV2.S vaccination and SARS-CoV-2 variants. Study at large: Enrolled in COV1001, the donor was in the Ad26.COV2.S trial arm, which received the vaccine.

The length of the CDR3 is 17 residues. Germline CDR1 and CDR2: LGHNA and YSLEER. The J segment lost 7 bases and the V segment lost 1 base, leaving 12 bases of the junction unmatched. The treatment was: around 19 received Ad26.COV2.S at low or high dose, single or two shots; about five received placebo; per-sample allocation not given. Day 63 after the first injection of vaccine or placebo was the sampling time. Using immunoSEQ multiplex PCR, the repertoire was profiled, and TCRdb retains in-frame clones only, with some absent. Altogether about 350,000 clones are present, 85% being singletons, with the ten largest covering 3.3%.

The J gene is TRBJ2-1, the V gene TRBV4-3; 8 bases are a match to TRBD1. The receptor comes from a person aged 18-60 years who received the Ad26.COV2.S COVID-19 vaccine or a placebo. The sample here was peripheral blood, taken in a trial of Ad26.COV2.S vaccine versus placebo. The CDR3 bases are TGCGCCAGCAGCCAAGTCTCAGGGCAGGGGGCTGGGAATGAGCAGTTCTTC. Translated: CASSQVSGQGAGNEQFF.